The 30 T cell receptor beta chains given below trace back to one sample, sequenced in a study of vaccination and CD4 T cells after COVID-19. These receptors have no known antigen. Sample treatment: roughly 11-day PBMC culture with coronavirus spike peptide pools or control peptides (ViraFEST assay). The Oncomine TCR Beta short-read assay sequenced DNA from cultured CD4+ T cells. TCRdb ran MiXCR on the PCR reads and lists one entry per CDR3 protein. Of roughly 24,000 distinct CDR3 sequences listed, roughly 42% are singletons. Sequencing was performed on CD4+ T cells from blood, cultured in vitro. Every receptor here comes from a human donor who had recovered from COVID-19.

Here the CDR3 DNA reads TGCGCCAGCAGTGCTCGGGCTAGCGGGGAGACCGAGCAGTACTTC. This encodes CASSARASGETEQYF. This rearrangement joins TRBV10-1 to TRBJ2-7; TRBD2 agrees at 9 bases. The junction had 10 bases not matched to a gene; V was cut back by 4 bases and J by 6 bases. Looked up from germline, CDR1 is WNHNN and CDR2 is SYGVQD (reference sequence). There are 15 residues in the CDR3.

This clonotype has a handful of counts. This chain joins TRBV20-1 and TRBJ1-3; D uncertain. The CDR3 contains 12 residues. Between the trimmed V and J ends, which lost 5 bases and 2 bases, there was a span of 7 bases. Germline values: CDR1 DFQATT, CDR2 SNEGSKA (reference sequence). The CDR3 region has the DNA TGCAGTGCTCCGAACCCTGGAAACACCATATATTTT. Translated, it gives CSAPNPGNTIYF.

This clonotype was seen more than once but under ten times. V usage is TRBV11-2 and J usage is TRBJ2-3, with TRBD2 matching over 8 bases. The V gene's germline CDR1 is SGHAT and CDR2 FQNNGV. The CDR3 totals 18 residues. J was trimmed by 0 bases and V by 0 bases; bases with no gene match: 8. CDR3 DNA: TGTGCCAGCAGCTTAGAAGTATGGCGGGGGGTGAGCACAGATACGCAGTATTTT. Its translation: CASSLEVWRGVSTDTQYF. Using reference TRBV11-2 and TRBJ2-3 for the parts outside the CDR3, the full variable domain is EAGVAQSPRYKIIEKRQSVAFWCNPISGHATLYWYQQILGQGPKLLIQFQNNGVVDDSQLPKDRFSAERLKGVDSTLKIQPAKLEDSAVYLCASSLEVWRGVSTDTQYFGPGTRLTVL.

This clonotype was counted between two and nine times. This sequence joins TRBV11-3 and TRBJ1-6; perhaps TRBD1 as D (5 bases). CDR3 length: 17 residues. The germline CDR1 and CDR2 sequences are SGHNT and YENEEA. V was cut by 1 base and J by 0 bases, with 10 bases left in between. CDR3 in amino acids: CASSLGGGTSYNSPLHF. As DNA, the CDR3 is TGTGCCAGCAGCTTAGGCGGGGGTACCTCCTATAATTCACCCCTCCACTTT.

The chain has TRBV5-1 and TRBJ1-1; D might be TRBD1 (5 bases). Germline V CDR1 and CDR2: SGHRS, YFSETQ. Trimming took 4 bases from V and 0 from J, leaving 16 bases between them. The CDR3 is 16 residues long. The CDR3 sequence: CASSPNVQGVNTEAFF. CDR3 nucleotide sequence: TGCGCCAGCAGCCCTAACGTTCAGGGTGTGAACACTGAAGCTTTCTTT.

The CDR3: CASRSGSFSYEQYF. CDR3 coding DNA: TGTGCCAGTAGAAGCGGGTCCTTCTCCTACGAGCAGTACTTC. The chain has TRBV19 and TRBJ2-7; D perhaps matches TRBD2 (6 bases). The CDR3 loop spans 14 amino acids. V was clipped by 6 bases and J by 0 bases, with 12 bases between them. The germline gives CDR1 LNHDA, CDR2 SQIVND (reference sequence).

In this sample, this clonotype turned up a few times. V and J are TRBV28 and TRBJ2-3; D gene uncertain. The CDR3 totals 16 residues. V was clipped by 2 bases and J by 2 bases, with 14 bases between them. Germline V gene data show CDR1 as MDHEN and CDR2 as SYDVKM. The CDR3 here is CASSLLKTGFTDTQYF. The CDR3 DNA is TGTGCCAGCAGTTTACTAAAGACGGGCTTCACAGATACGCAGTATTTT.

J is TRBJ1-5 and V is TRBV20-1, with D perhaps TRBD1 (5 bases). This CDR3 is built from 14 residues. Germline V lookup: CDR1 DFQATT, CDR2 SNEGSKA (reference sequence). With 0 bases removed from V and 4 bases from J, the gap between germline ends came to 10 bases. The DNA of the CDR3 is TGCAGTGCTAGAGATAGAGGGGTAAATCAGCCCCAGCATTTT. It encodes CSARDRGVNQPQHF.

CDR3 in DNA: TGTGCCAGCAGCCTTTTACGGGCTGAAGCTTTCTTT. Protein product: CASSLLRAEAFF. The chain combines TRBV28 with TRBJ1-1; no clear D. The CDR3 covers 12 residues. Germline loops: CDR1 MDHEN, CDR2 SYDVKM. Trimming pared 6 bases from V and 6 bases from J, leaving 11 bases between.

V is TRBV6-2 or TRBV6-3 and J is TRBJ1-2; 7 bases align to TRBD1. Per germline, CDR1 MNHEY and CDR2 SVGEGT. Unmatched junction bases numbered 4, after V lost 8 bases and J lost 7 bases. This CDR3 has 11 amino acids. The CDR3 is CASGDRAGYTF. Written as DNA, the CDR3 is TGTGCCAGCGGAGACAGGGCTGGCTACACCTTC.

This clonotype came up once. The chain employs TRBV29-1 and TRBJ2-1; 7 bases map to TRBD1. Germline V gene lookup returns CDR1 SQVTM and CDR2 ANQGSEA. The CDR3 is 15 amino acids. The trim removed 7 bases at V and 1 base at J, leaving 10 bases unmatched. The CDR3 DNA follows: TGCAGCGCTACAGGGGCAGTATGGTCCTACAATGAGCAGTTCTTC. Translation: CSATGAVWSYNEQFF.

DNA for the CDR3: TGTGCCAGCAGCTTAGGGGCAGGTTGGGGAGATACGCAGTATTTT. It translates to CASSLGAGWGDTQYF. This chain connects TRBV11-2 to TRBJ2-3; D ambiguous. The germline V and J ends were trimmed by 1 base and 5 bases, with 13 bases remaining between them. From germline, CDR1 is SGHAT and CDR2 FQNNGV. There are 15 residues in the CDR3. The complete variable domain, with remaining parts taken from reference TRBV11-2 and TRBJ2-3, reads EAGVAQSPRYKIIEKRQSVAFWCNPISGHATLYWYQQILGQGPKLLIQFQNNGVVDDSQLPKDRFSAERLKGVDSTLKIQPAKLEDSAVYLCASSLGAGWGDTQYFGPGTRLTVL.

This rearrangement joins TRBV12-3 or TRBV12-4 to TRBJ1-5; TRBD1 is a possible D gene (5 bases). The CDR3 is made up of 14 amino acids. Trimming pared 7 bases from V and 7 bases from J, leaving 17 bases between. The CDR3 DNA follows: TGTGCCAGCACCCCGGGGGGAATGGGGCAGCCCCAGCATTTT. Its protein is CASTPGGMGQPQHF.

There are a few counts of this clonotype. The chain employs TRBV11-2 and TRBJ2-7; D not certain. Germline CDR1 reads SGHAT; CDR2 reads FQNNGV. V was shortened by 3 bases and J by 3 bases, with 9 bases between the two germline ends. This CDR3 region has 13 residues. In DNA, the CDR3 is TGTGCCAGCAGCTTTCCCTTGGGCTACGAGCAGTACTTC. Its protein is CASSFPLGYEQYF.

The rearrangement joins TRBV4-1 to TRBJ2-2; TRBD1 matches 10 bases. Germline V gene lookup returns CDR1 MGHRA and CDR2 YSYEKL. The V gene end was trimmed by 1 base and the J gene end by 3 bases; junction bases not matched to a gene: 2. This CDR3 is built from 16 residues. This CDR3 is CASSQGGTGDTGELFF. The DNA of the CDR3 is TGCGCCAGCAGCCAAGGTGGGACAGGGGACACCGGGGAGCTGTTTTTT.

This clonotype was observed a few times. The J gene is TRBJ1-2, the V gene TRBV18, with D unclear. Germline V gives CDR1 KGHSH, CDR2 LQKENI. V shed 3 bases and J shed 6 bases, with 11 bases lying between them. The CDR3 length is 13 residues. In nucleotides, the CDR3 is TGTGCCAGCTCACCGTTGTCCCCAGATGGCTACACCTTC. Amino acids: CASSPLSPDGYTF.

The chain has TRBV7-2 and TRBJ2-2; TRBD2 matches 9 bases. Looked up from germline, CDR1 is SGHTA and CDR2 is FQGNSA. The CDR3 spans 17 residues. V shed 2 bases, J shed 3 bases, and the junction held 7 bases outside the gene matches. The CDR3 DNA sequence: TGTGCCAGCAGCTTATCGGCGGGGGGGCAGTACACCGGGGAGCTGTTTTTT. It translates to CASSLSAGGQYTGELFF.

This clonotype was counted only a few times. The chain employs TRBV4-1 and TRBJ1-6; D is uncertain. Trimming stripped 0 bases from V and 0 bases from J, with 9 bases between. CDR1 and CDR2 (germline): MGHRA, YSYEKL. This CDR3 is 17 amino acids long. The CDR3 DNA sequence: TGCGCCAGCAGCCAAGATAGGGTGAGCTCCTATAATTCACCCCTCCACTTT. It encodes CASSQDRVSSYNSPLHF.

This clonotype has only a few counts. The CDR3 sequence: CATSRGREVSYEQYF. As DNA, the CDR3 is TGTGCCACCAGCAGGGGGCGGGAGGTCTCCTACGAGCAGTACTTC. The rearrangement links TRBV15 to TRBJ2-7; 8 nucleotides align to TRBD2. The CDR3 consists of 15 residues. After removal of 3 bases from V and 0 bases from J, the junction contained 4 bases not matched to a gene. The V gene's germline CDR1 is LNHNV and CDR2 YYDKDF (reference sequence).

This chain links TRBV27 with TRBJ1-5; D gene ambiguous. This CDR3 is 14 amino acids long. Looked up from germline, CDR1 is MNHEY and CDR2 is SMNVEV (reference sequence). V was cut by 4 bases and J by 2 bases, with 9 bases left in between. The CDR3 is CASSSLGRNQPQHF. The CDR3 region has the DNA TGTGCCAGCAGTTCGTTGGGTCGCAATCAGCCCCAGCATTTT.

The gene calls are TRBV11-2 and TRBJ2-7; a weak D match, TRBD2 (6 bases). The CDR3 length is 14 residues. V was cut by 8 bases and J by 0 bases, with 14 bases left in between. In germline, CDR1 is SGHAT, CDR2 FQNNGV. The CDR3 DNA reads TGTGCCAGCCACAGGCACGGGAGCTCCTACGAGCAGTACTTC. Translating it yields CASHRHGSSYEQYF.

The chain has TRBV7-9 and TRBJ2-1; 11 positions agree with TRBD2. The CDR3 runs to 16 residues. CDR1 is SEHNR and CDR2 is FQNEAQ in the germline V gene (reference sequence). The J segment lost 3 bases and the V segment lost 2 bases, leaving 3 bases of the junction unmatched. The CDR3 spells CASSLLAGGIYNEQFF. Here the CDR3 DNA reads TGTGCCAGCAGCTTATTAGCGGGGGGGATCTACAATGAGCAGTTCTTC. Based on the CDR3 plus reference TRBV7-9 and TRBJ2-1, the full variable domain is DTGVSQNPRHKITKRGQNVTFRCDPISEHNRLYWYRQTLGQGPEFLTYFQNEAQLEKSRLLSDRFSAERPKGSFSTLEIQRTEQGDSAMYLCASSLLAGGIYNEQFFGPGTRLTVL.

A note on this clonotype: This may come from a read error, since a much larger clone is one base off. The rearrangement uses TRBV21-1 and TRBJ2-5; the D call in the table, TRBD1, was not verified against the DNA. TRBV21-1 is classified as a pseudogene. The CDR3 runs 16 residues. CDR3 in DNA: TGTGCCAGCAGTCCCTGGGACACCGACAGGGAAGAGACCCAGTGCTTC. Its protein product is CASSPWDTDREETQCF.

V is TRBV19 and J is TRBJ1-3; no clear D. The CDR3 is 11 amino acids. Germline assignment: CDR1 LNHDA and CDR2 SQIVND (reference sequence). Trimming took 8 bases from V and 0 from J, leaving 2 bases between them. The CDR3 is CASRSGNTIYF. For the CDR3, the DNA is TGTGCCAGTCGCTCTGGAAACACCATATATTTT.

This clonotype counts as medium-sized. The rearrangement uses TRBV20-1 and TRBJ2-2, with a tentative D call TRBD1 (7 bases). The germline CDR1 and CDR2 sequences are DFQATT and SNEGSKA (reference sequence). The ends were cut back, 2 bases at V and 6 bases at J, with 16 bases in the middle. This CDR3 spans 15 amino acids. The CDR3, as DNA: TGCAGTGCTAGACAAGCAACAGGGGAGGCCGGGGAGCTGTTTTTT. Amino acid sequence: CSARQATGEAGELFF.

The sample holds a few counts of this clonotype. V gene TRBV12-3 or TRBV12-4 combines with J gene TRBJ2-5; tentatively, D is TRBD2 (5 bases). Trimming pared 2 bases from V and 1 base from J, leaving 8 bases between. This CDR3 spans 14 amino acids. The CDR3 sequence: CASSLQTIQETQYF. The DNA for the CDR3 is TGTGCCAGCAGTTTACAGACTATCCAAGAGACCCAGTACTTC.

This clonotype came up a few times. The CDR3 DNA sequence: TGCAGTGAACAGGGACGGAATGAGCAGTTCTTC. It is translated as CSEQGRNEQFF. The genes are TRBV20-1 and TRBJ2-1; weak D call: TRBD1 (6 bases). Germline V CDR1 and CDR2: DFQATT, SNEGSKA (reference sequence). Trimming removed 7 bases from V and 7 bases from J, with 11 bases in between. The CDR3 spans 11 residues.

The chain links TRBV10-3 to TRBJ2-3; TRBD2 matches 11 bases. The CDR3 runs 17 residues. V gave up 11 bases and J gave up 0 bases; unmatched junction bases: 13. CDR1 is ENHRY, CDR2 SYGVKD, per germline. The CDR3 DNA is TGTGCCGTATCCGGGACTAGCGGTTCGACTAGCACAGATACGCAGTATTTT. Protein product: CAVSGTSGSTSTDTQYF.

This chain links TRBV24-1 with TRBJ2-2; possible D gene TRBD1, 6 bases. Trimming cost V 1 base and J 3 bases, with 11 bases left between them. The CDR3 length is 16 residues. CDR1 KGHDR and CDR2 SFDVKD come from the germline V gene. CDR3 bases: TGTGCCACCAGTGATTTCGGGCAGGGGTACACCGGGGAGCTGTTTTTT. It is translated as CATSDFGQGYTGELFF.

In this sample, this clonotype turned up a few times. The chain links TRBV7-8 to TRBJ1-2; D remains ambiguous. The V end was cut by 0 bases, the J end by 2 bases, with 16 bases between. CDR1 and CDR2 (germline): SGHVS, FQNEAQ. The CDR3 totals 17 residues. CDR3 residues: CASSLANGGSPNYGYTF. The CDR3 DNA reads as TGTGCCAGCAGCTTAGCGAATGGAGGGTCACCCAACTATGGCTACACCTTC. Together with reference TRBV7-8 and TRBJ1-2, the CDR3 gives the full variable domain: GAGVSQSPRYKVAKRGQDVALRCDPISGHVSLFWYQQALGQGPEFLTYFQNEAQLDKSGLPSDRFFAERPEGSVSTLKIQRTQQEDSAVYLCASSLANGGSPNYGYTFGSGTRLTVV.